Shown below are 16 T cell receptor beta chains from a single sample sequenced in a study of monozygotic twins with inflammatory bowel disease. From its re-call of the 5' RACE reads, TCRdb lists each CDR3 protein once, without DNA. The sample table includes over 350,000 distinct CDR3 sequences. The material sequenced was blood. These TCRs come from a human donor with ulcerative colitis or Crohn's disease, or a healthy co-twin of an affected twin (not recorded which).

V is TRBV20-1 and J is TRBJ2-3; TCRdb outputs TRBD1, but without DNA this stays unchecked. The CDR3 sequence is 15 residues long. Looked up from germline, CDR1 is DFQATT and CDR2 is SNEGSKA (reference sequence). CDR3 region: CSAPRGGGPPDTQYF.

The rearrangement joins TRBV6-6 to TRBJ1-6. This CDR3 region has 13 residues. In germline, CDR1 is MNHNY, CDR2 SVGAGI (reference sequence). This CDR3 is CASGSSRDSPLHF.

The CDR3 region is CASRLNNSPLHF. The chain employs TRBV12-3 or TRBV12-4 and TRBJ1-6. The CDR3 extends over 12 amino acids.

The chain combines TRBV7-9 with TRBJ2-7; TCRdb proposes TRBD1, but this gene call is untestable without DNA. The CDR3 totals 13 residues. The V gene's germline CDR1 is SEHNR and CDR2 FQNEAQ (reference sequence). CDR3 residues: CASSFRVSYEQYF.

V usage is TRBV7-9 and J usage is TRBJ2-7; absent DNA, TCRdb's TRBD2 call cannot be checked. The CDR3 runs 17 residues. Germline loops: CDR1 SEHNR, CDR2 FQNEAQ (reference sequence). CDR3 sequence: CTSSLAGTRNLNYEQYF. Full variable domain (rest looked up from reference TRBV7-9 and TRBJ2-7): DTGVSQNPRHKITKRGQNVTFRCDPISEHNRLYWYRQTLGQGPEFLTYFQNEAQLEKSRLLSDRFSAERPKGSFSTLEIQRTEQGDSAMYLCTSSLAGTRNLNYEQYFGPGTRLTVT.

The chain links TRBV7-6 to TRBJ2-7; lacking DNA, the TRBD1 call made by TCRdb goes unchecked. CDR1 SGHVS and CDR2 FNYEAQ come from the germline V gene. The CDR3 sequence is 13 residues long. The CDR3 sequence is CASSPGTGDEQYF.

V and J are TRBV29-1 and TRBJ2-7; TCRdb returns TRBD1, unconfirmable since there is no DNA. This CDR3 has 13 residues. Per the germline V gene, CDR1 is SQVTM and CDR2 is ANQGSEA. CDR3 region: CSVVWTGNYEQYF.

The CDR3 protein is CASGGQGRGTDTQYF. The chain employs TRBV6-4 and TRBJ2-3; there is no DNA to check the TCRdb D call of TRBD1. The CDR3 sequence is 15 residues long. Germline V gene lookup returns CDR1 MRHNA and CDR2 SNTAGT.

This chain connects TRBV4-3 to TRBJ2-2; TCRdb calls TRBD1, which cannot be checked without DNA. There are 15 residues in the CDR3. Per germline, CDR1 LGHNA and CDR2 YSLEER. Here the CDR3 reads CASSRGTATTGELFF.

The chain is built from TRBV6-1 and TRBJ1-1; TCRdb's D call, TRBD1, is unchecked because there is no DNA. The CDR3 length is 11 residues. Germline CDR1 MNHNS, CDR2 SASEGT. The CDR3 loop reads CASSDTGRAFF.

The chain employs TRBV18 and TRBJ2-4; the TCRdb D gene call, TRBD1, has no DNA to confirm it. The germline gives CDR1 KGHSH, CDR2 LQKENI. The CDR3 contains 15 residues. CDR3 sequence: CASSMGQRQKNIQYF.

This chain uses TRBV6-5 with TRBJ1-1; TCRdb names TRBD1, which stays unverified in the absence of DNA. The length of the CDR3 is 11 residues. The germline gives CDR1 MNHEY, CDR2 SVGAGI. The CDR3 reads CARGQGTEAFF.

The V gene is TRBV6-2 or TRBV6-3, the J gene TRBJ2-7; no DNA is available, so the TRBD2 call from TCRdb remains unchecked. The CDR3 is made up of 17 amino acids. Germline V gene data show CDR1 as MNHEY and CDR2 as SVGEGT. The CDR3 region is CASRPNKWHPSGYEQYF.

The chain has TRBV6-1 and TRBJ1-3; the TRBD1 assignment by TCRdb is unverifiable without DNA. Germline CDR1 MNHNS, CDR2 SASEGT. This CDR3 contains 16 residues. This chain's CDR3 is CASSGSVEGGGNTIYF.

The chain couples TRBV7-3 to TRBJ1-5. Germline V gene sequence: CDR1 SGHTA, CDR2 FQGTGA. The CDR3 spans 16 residues. The CDR3 sequence: CASSLKGSCNNQPQHF.

This chain connects TRBV5-1 to TRBJ2-7. The CDR3 is 13 amino acids. Germline V gene sequence: CDR1 SGHRS, CDR2 YFSETQ. The CDR3 is CASSRVNPYEQYF.